Below are 22 T cell receptor beta chains sequenced from a single sample in a study of identifying expanded T cells in peripheral blood. Assay used: immunoSEQ multiplex PCR; TCRdb lists only in-frame clones, some missing. The sample carries tens of thousands of clones, about 87% recorded once. Sample: blood. The receptors derive from a person aged 18 to 69 in good health.

The rearrangement uses TRBV5-6 and TRBJ2-2; 10 positions agree with TRBD2. The germline CDR1 and CDR2 sequences are SGHDT and YYEEEE. The CDR3 length is 16 residues. With 1 base clipped from V and 4 bases from J, the junction kept 4 bases outside the gene matches. The DNA of the CDR3 is TGTGCCAGCAGCTTGTTACTAGCGGGAAGCACCGGGGAGCTGTTTTTT. Its protein is CASSLLLAGSTGELFF.

The gene calls are TRBV7-3 and TRBJ2-7; 9 bases fit TRBD2. With 3 bases clipped from V and 0 bases from J, the junction kept 0 bases outside the gene matches. Germline values: CDR1 SGHTA, CDR2 FQGTGA. This CDR3 comprises 14 residues. CDR3 sequence reads: CASSFSGGSYEQYF. The CDR3 nucleotides read TGTGCCAGCAGCTTTAGCGGGGGCTCCTACGAGCAGTACTTC. Supplemented by reference TRBV7-3 and TRBJ2-7, the full variable domain reads GAGVSQTPSNKVTEKGKYVELRCDPISGHTALYWYRQSLGQGPEFLIYFQGTGAADDSGLPNDRFFAVRPEGSVSTLKIQRTERGDSAVYLCASSFSGGSYEQYFGPGTRLTVT.

The rearrangement links TRBV7-3 to TRBJ2-3; 7 bases are shared with TRBD2. The CDR3 has 14 amino acids. Germline loops: CDR1 SGHTA, CDR2 FQGTGA. Trimming took 2 bases from V and 1 from J; bases not matched to a gene: 0. The CDR3 sequence: CASSLLAGTDTQYF. For the CDR3, the DNA is TGTGCCAGCAGCTTACTAGCGGGCACAGATACGCAGTATTTT.

The V and J genes are TRBV5-4 and TRBJ2-5; D is unresolved. The V gene lost 0 bases and the J gene lost 5 bases, with 8 bases spanning the gap. Germline lookup yields CDR1 SGHNT and CDR2 YYREEE (reference sequence). CDR3 length: 13 residues. CDR3: CASSLDLPETQYF. The CDR3 DNA reads as TGTGCCAGCAGCTTGGATCTCCCCGAGACCCAGTACTTC.

The chain uses TRBV6-5 and TRBJ2-1; D remains unclear. CDR1 and CDR2 (germline): MNHEY, SVGAGI. The V end was cut by 5 bases, the J end by 0 bases, with 11 bases between. The CDR3 runs to 15 residues. CDR3 protein: CASSPRLASYNEQFF. CDR3 sequence (DNA): TGTGCCAGCAGTCCTCGCTTGGCCTCCTACAATGAGCAGTTCTTC.

V and J are TRBV2 and TRBJ2-7; TRBD2 matches at 8 bases. With V trimmed by 7 bases and J by 4 bases, 12 bases remained unmatched. Germline V lookup: CDR1 SNHLY, CDR2 FYNNEI. CDR3 length equals 15 residues. Written as DNA, the CDR3 is TGTGCCAGCACTCCGACTAGCGCGGTGTCTTACGAGCAGTACTTC. Translated: CASTPTSAVSYEQYF.

This clone was observed a single time. The V call is TRBV6-5, the J call TRBJ2-1, with D tentatively TRBD1 (6 bases). From germline, CDR1 is MNHEY and CDR2 SVGAGI. The germline V and J ends were trimmed by 2 bases and 8 bases, with 16 bases remaining between them. This CDR3 region has 15 residues. The CDR3 bases are TGTGCCAGCAGTTACGCTTCAGGGGCGGTCGATGAGCAGTTCTTC. This sequence encodes CASSYASGAVDEQFF.

The chain couples TRBV27 to TRBJ2-7; 8 bases align to TRBD1. Per the germline V gene, CDR1 is MNHEY and CDR2 is SMNVEV (reference sequence). This CDR3 spans 12 amino acids. V shed 8 bases and J 0 bases; nucleotides not matched to a gene: 0. CDR3 amino acids: CASQGASYEQYF. CDR3 in DNA: TGTGCCAGCCAGGGGGCCTCCTACGAGCAGTACTTC.

This clone was counted only a few times. J is TRBJ2-7 and V is TRBV7-2, with D perhaps TRBD2 (5 bases). The CDR3 consists of 15 residues. V was clipped by 0 bases and J by 1 base, with 10 bases between them. In germline, CDR1 is SGHTA, CDR2 FQGNSA. DNA of the CDR3: TGTGCCAGCAGCTTAGCGCGGGCCTCGTCCTACGAGCAGTACTTC. Protein sequence: CASSLARASSYEQYF.

The chain uses TRBV4-1 and TRBJ2-2; D is undetermined. The CDR3 is 16 residues long. Germline CDR1 is MGHRA and CDR2 is YSYEKL. V was shortened by 1 base and J by 7 bases, with 16 bases between the two germline ends. The CDR3 sequence is CASSQVLVRVSGELFF. The CDR3, as DNA: TGCGCCAGCAGCCAAGTTCTAGTTCGGGTGAGCGGGGAGCTGTTTTTT.

The chain links TRBV6-5 to TRBJ2-7; 9 bases match TRBD1. V dropped 6 bases and J dropped 0; count of bases not matched to a gene: 3. Germline CDR1 reads MNHEY; CDR2 reads SVGAGI. The CDR3 consists of 14 residues. This chain's CDR3 is CASRPGQGSYEQYF. The CDR3 DNA follows: TGTGCCAGCAGACCGGGACAGGGCTCCTACGAGCAGTACTTC.

The genes are TRBV4-1 and TRBJ2-1; no firm D call. The CDR3 extends over 16 amino acids. The V and J ends lost 0 bases and 4 bases respectively, with 13 bases between them. Germline loops: CDR1 MGHRA, CDR2 YSYEKL. CDR3 bases: TGCGCCAGCAGCCAAGATCCCCAGAGCCTGTACAATGAGCAGTTCTTC. This translates into CASSQDPQSLYNEQFF.

The chain couples TRBV5-4 to TRBJ2-5; D assignment may be TRBD1 or TRBD2 (6 bases each). In germline, CDR1 is SGHNT, CDR2 YYREEE (reference sequence). V lost 0 bases to trimming and J lost 1 base, with 7 bases between them. The CDR3 totals 14 residues. The CDR3 here is CASSLGGAQETQYF. CDR3 sequence (DNA): TGTGCCAGCAGCTTGGGGGGGGCCCAAGAGACCCAGTACTTC.

The chain joins TRBV6-5 to TRBJ1-1, with a possible D match to TRBD1 (6 bases). The germline gives CDR1 MNHEY, CDR2 SVGAGI. Between the trimmed V and J ends, which lost 2 bases and 0 bases, there was a span of 7 bases. This CDR3 has 14 amino acids. CDR3 in amino acids: CASSYGGLNTEAFF. The CDR3 DNA sequence: TGTGCCAGCAGTTACGGGGGCCTGAACACTGAAGCTTTCTTT.

This sequence joins TRBV6-1 and TRBJ2-7; 9 bases map to TRBD1. After removal of 6 bases from V and 4 bases from J, the junction contained 1 base not matched to a gene. The CDR3 spans 12 residues. Germline CDR1 reads MNHNS; CDR2 reads SASEGT. The CDR3 DNA follows: TGTGCCAGCAGGGGACAGGGTTACGAGCAGTACTTC. Protein sequence: CASRGQGYEQYF.

The gene calls are TRBV9 and TRBJ2-2; a weak D match, TRBD1 (6 bases). With 0 bases removed from V and 4 bases from J, the gap between germline ends came to 13 bases. Germline assignment: CDR1 SGDLS and CDR2 YYNGEE. CDR3 size: 16 residues. The CDR3 sequence: CASSVGPGDVTGELFF. As DNA, the CDR3 is TGTGCCAGCAGCGTAGGGCCAGGGGACGTCACCGGGGAGCTGTTTTTT.

This chain links TRBV18 with TRBJ2-3; 8 bases fit TRBD1. Trimming took 6 bases from V and 4 from J; bases not matched to a gene: 9. CDR3 length equals 15 residues. Germline-derived CDR1 and CDR2 are KGHSH and LQKENI. The CDR3 DNA sequence: TGTGCCAGCTCTCGAGGACAGGGAAGGGCAGATACGCAGTATTTT. Translation gives CASSRGQGRADTQYF. The complete variable domain, with remaining parts taken from reference TRBV18 and TRBJ2-3, reads NAGVMQNPRHLVRRRGQEARLRCSPMKGHSHVYWYRQLPEEGLKFMVYLQKENIIDESGMPKERFSAEFPKEGPSILRIQQVVRGDSAAYFCASSRGQGRADTQYFGPGTRLTVL.

This sequence joins TRBV7-9 and TRBJ1-6; D gene ambiguous. Between the trimmed V and J ends, which lost 6 bases and 6 bases, there was a span of 6 bases. Germline CDR1 and CDR2: SEHNR and FQNEAQ (reference sequence). The CDR3 runs 12 residues. The DNA of the CDR3 is TGTGCCAGCAGTTTACCTAATTCACCCCTCCACTTT. Its translation: CASSLPNSPLHF.

This clone was seen a single time. The chain employs TRBV4-2 and TRBJ2-7, with D perhaps TRBD1 (5 bases). The CDR3 consists of 13 residues. Germline CDR1 LGHNA, CDR2 YNFKEQ. Trimming took 3 bases from V and 5 from J, leaving 11 bases between them. CDR3 sequence reads: CASSQNRIDEQYF. CDR3 nucleotides: TGTGCCAGCAGCCAGAACAGGATCGACGAGCAGTACTTC.

The chain couples TRBV19 to TRBJ2-1; possible D gene TRBD2, 6 bases. There are 15 residues in the CDR3. Germline CDR1 reads LNHDA; CDR2 reads SQIVND (reference sequence). Trimming took 3 bases from V and 2 from J, leaving 11 bases between them. CDR3 bases: TGTGCCAGTAGTATTACGGGAGAAGCCTACAATGAGCAGTTCTTC. Translation gives CASSITGEAYNEQFF.

The chain carries TRBV9 and TRBJ2-5; 7 bases are a match to TRBD1. The germline V gene encodes CDR1 SGDLS and CDR2 YYNGEE. This CDR3 has 15 residues. Trimming took 4 bases from V and 1 from J; bases not matched to a gene: 7. The CDR3 reads CASSSWDSFQETQYF. Written as DNA, the CDR3 is TGTGCCAGCAGCTCGTGGGACAGCTTCCAAGAGACCCAGTACTTC.

The chain uses TRBV15 and TRBJ1-3, with D perhaps matching TRBD1 (5 bases). Between the trimmed V and J ends, which lost 0 bases and 2 bases, there was a span of 11 bases. This CDR3 has 16 residues. Per the germline V gene, CDR1 is LNHNV and CDR2 is YYDKDF (reference sequence). CDR3 nucleotide sequence: TGTGCCACCAGCAGAGATTCCCCCAGGGCTGGAAACACCATATATTTT. Its translation: CATSRDSPRAGNTIYF. The variable domain in full, completed from reference TRBV15 and TRBJ1-3, reads DAMVIQNPRYQVTQFGKPVTLSCSQTLNHNVMYWYQQKSSQAPKLLFHYYDKDFNNEADTPDNFQSRRPNTSFCFLDIRSPGLGDTAMYLCATSRDSPRAGNTIYFGEGSWLTVV.